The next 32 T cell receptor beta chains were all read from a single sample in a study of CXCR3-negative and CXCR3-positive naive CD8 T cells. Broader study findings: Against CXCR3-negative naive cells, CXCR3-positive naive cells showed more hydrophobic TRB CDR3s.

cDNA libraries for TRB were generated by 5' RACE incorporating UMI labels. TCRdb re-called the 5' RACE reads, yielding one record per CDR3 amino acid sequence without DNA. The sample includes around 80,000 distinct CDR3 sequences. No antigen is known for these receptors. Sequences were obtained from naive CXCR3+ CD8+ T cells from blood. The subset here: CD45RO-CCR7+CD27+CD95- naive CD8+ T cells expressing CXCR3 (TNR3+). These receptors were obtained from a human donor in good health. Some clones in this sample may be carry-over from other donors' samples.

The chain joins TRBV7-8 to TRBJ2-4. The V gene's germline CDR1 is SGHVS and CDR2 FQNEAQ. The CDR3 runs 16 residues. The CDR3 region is CASSLAPALAKNIQYF.

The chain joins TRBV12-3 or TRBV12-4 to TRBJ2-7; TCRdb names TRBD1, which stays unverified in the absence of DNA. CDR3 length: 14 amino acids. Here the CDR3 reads CASSADRTLYEQYF.

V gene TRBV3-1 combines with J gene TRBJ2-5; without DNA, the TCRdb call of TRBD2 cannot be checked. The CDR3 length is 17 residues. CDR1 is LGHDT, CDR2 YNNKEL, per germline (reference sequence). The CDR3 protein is CASSQDRLAGGQETQYF.

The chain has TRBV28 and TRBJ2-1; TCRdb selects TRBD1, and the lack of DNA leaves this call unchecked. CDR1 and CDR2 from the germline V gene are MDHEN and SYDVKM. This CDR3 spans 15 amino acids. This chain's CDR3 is CASSFDRGLRYEQFF.

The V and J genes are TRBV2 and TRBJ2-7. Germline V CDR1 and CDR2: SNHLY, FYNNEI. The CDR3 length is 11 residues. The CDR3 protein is CASSWRYEQYF.

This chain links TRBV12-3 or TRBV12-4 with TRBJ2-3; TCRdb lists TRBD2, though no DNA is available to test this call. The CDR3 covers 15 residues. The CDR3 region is CASRYIAGGTDTQYF.

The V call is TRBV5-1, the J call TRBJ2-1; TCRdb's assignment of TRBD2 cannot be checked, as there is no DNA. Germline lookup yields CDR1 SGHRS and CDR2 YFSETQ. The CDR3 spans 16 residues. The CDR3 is CASSSHGGASGNEQFF.

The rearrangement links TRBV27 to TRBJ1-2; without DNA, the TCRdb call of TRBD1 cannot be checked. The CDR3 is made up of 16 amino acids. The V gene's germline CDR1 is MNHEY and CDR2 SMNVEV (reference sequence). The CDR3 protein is CASSPEPGVVDYGYTF.

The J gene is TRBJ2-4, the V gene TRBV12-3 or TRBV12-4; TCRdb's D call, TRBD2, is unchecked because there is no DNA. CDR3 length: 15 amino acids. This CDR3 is CASSSLEGAKNIQYF.

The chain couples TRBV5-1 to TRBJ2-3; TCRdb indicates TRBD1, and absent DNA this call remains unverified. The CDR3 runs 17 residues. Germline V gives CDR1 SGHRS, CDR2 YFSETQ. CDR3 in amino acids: CASSLGTGTGPTDTQYF.

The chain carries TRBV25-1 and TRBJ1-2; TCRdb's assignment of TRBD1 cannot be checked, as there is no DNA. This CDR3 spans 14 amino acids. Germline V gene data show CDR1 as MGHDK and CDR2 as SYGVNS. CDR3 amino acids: CASSARGLGYGYTF.

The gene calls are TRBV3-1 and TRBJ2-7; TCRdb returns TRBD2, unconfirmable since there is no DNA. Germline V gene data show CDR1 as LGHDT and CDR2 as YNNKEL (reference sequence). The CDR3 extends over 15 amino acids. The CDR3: CASSHRSGRAYEQYF.

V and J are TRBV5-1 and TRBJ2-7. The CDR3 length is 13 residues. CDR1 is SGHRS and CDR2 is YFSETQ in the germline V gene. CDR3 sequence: CASSLGILYEQYF.

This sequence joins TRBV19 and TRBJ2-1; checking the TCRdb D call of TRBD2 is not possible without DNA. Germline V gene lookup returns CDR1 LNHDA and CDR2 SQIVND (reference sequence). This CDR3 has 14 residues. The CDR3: CASSPRTSGYEQFF.

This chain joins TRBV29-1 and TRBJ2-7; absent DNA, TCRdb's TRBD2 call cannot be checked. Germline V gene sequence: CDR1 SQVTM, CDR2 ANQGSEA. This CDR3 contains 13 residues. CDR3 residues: CSVEGGTTYEQYF.

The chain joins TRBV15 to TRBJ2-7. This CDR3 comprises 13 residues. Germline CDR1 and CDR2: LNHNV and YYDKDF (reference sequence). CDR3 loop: CATSRGRNYEQYF.

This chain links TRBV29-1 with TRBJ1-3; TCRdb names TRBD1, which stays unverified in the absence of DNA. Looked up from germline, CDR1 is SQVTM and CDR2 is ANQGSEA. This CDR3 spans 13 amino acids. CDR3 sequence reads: CSVLQGNGNTIYF.

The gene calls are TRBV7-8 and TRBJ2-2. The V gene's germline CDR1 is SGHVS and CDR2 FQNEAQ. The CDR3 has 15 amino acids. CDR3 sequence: CASSLRTVNTGELFF. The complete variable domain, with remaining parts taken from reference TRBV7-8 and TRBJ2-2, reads GAGVSQSPRYKVAKRGQDVALRCDPISGHVSLFWYQQALGQGPEFLTYFQNEAQLDKSGLPSDRFFAERPEGSVSTLKIQRTQQEDSAVYLCASSLRTVNTGELFFGEGSRLTVL.

The CDR3 spells CSAIAGLAGAGADTQYF. The gene calls are TRBV20-1 and TRBJ2-3; TCRdb returns TRBD2, unconfirmable since there is no DNA. Germline-derived CDR1 and CDR2 are DFQATT and SNEGSKA (reference sequence). The CDR3 is made up of 17 amino acids.

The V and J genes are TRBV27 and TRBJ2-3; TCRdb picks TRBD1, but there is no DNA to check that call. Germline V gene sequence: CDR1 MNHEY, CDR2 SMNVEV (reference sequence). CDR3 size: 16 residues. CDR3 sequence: CASSSLDRGGADTQYF.

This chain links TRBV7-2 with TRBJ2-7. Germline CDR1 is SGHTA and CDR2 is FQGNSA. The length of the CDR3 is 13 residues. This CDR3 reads CASSLRGWYEQYF.

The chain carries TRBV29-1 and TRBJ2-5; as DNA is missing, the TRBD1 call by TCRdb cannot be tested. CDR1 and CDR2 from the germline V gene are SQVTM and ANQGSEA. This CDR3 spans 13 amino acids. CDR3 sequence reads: CSVRDRGMETQYF.

The CDR3 loop is CASSYYSYTEAFF. The rearrangement links TRBV14 to TRBJ1-1. The CDR3 runs 13 residues. The germline V gene has CDR1 SGHDN and CDR2 FVKESK.

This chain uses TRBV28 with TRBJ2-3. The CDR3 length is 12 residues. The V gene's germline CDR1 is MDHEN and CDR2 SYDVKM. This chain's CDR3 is CASKRLDDTQYF.

This chain's CDR3 is CSVEDFGQDNEQFF. The V gene is TRBV29-1, the J gene TRBJ2-1. Germline assignment: CDR1 SQVTM and CDR2 ANQGSEA. The CDR3 is 14 residues long.

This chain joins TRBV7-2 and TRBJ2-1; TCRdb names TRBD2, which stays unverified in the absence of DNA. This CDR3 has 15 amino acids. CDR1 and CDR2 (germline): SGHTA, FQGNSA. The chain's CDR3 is CASSSLAGGYHDQFF.

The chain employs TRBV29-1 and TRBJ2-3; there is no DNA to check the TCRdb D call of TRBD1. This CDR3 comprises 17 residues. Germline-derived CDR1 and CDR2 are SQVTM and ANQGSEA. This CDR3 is CSVEDPARARDTDTQYF.

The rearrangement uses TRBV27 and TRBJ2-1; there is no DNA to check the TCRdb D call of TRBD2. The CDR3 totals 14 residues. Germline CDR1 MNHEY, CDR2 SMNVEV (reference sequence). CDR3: CASSSLAGGPEQFF.

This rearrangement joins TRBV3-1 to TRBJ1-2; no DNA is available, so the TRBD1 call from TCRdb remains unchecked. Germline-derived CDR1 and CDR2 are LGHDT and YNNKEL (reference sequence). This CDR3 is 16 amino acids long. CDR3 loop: CASSQDTGIPNYGYTF.

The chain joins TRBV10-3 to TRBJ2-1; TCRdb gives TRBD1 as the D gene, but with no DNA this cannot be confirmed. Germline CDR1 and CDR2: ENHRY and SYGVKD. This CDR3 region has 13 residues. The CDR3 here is CAIGQGGSGEQFF.

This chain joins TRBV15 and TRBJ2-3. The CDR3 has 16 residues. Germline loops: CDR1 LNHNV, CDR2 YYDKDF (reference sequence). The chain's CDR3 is CATSRDLGRVADTQYF.

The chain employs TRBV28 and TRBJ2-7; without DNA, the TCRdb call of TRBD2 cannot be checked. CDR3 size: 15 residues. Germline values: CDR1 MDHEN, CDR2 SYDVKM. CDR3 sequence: CASSLFRGRAGEQYF. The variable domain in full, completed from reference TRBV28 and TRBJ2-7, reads DVKVTQSSRYLVKRTGEKVFLECVQDMDHENMFWYRQDPGLGLRLIYFSYDVKMKEKGDIPEGYSVSREKKERFSLILESASTNQTSMYLCASSLFRGRAGEQYFGPGTRLTVT.